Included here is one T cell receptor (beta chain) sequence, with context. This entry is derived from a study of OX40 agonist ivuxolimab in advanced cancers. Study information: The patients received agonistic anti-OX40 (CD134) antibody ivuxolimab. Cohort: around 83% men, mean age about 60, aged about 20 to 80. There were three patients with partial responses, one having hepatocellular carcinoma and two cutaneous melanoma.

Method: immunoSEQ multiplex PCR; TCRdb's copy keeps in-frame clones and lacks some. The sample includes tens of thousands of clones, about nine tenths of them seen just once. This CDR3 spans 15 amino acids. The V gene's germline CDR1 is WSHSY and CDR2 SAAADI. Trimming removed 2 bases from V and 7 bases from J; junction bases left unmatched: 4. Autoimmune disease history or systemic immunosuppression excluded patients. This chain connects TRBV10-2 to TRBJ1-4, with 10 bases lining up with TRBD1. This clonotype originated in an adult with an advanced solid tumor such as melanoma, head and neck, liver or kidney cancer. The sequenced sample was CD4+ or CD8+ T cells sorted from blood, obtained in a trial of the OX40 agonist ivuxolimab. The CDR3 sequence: CASSEPRTGGEKLFF. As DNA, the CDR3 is TGCGCCAGCAGTGAGCCTCGGACAGGGGGTGAAAAACTGTTTTTT.